This T cell receptor beta chain was recovered during a study of OX40 agonist ivuxolimab in advanced cancers. On the study more broadly: Given to patients was ivuxolimab, an agonistic anti-OX40 (CD134) antibody. Each dose-escalation patient presented with hepatocellular carcinoma, melanoma, renal cell or head and neck cancer.

This CDR3 region has 18 residues. The V gene end was trimmed by 1 base and the J gene end by 2 bases; junction bases not matched to a gene: 10. The germline V gene encodes CDR1 SGHRS and CDR2 YFSETQ. Patients who had autoimmune disease history or got systemic immunosuppression were left out. Worth noting for this clone: The antigen remains unidentified.

The study's findings and limits: The mean number of expanded clones was higher in CD8+ T cells than in CD4+.

The table came from immunoSEQ multiplex PCR; TCRdb's copy has only in-frame clones and leaves some out. The data contain more than 65,000 clones, 80% to 95% of them singletons. This specimen was CD4+ or CD8+ T cells sorted from blood, taken in a trial of the OX40 agonist ivuxolimab. The V and J genes are TRBV5-1 and TRBJ2-1; 9 nucleotides match TRBD1. The receptor was isolated from an adult with an advanced solid tumor such as melanoma, head and neck, liver or kidney cancer. The CDR3 here is CASSLPGTGFRAYNEQFF. In DNA, the CDR3 is TGCGCCAGCAGCTTGCCCGGGACAGGGTTTCGAGCCTACAATGAGCAGTTCTTC.